The present TCR beta chain was sequenced within a study of circulating CD8 cells and anti-PD-1 response in melanoma. About the research overall: Treatment was intravenous nivolumab at 3 mg/kg every 2 weeks. About 45% of the 13 patients had prior targeted therapy or immunotherapy; seven did not.

As concerns this clonotype: The antigen is unknown.

Using about 15 ng of total RNA, TCR libraries were made with the QIAseq Immune Repertoire TCR panel. MiXCR, run by TCRdb on the reads, gives a single entry per CDR3 protein. This sample's clone table lists 35 to 45 distinct CDR3 sequences. Four subsets defined by PD-1 and/or TIGIT were sorted from live CD3+CD8+TCRalphabeta+ cells. Trimming took off 3 bases at V and 3 bases at J, with 9 bases between the two ends. Germline values: CDR1 MDHEN, CDR2 SYDVKM. This CDR3 region has 14 residues. Findings of the study overall: Expanded sorted subsets were checked for tumor reactivity using peptides.

The sequences come from CD8+ T cells from PBMCs, collected at baseline or after one month of anti-PD-1 therapy (not recorded which). This chain connects TRBV28 to TRBJ2-1; D is perhaps TRBD1 (6 bases). The source is a human donor with melanoma. CDR3 in amino acids: CASSFEGGYNEQFF. In DNA, the CDR3 is TGTGCCAGCAGTTTTGAAGGGGGCTACAATGAGCAGTTCTTC.